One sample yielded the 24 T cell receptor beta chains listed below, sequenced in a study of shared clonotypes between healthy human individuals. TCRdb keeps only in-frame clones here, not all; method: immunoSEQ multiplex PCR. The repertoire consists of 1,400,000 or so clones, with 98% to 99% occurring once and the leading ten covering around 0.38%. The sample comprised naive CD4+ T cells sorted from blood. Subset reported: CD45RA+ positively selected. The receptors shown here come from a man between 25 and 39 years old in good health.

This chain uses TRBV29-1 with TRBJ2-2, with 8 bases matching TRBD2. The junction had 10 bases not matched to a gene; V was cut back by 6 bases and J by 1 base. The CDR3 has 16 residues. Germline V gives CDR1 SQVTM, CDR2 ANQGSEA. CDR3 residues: CSVAHGAGENTGELFF. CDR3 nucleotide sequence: TGCAGCGTGGCTCACGGAGCGGGAGAGAACACCGGGGAGCTGTTTTTT.

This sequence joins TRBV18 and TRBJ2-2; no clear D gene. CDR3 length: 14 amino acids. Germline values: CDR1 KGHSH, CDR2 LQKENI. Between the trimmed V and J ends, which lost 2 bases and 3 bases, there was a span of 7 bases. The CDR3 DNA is TGTGCCAGCTCACCAATAGGGTACACCGGGGAGCTGTTTTTT. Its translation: CASSPIGYTGELFF.

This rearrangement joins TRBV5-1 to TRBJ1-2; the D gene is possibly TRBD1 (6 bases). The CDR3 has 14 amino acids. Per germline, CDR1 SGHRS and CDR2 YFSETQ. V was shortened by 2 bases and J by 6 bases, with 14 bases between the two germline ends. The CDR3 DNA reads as TGCGCCAGCAGCTTAAGCCACAGGGAGAATGGCTACACCTTC. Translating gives CASSLSHRENGYTF.

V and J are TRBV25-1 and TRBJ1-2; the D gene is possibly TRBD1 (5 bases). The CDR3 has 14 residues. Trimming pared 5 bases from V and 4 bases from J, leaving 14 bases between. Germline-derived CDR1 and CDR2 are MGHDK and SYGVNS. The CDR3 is CASSPLGTVYGYTF. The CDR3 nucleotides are TGTGCCAGCAGTCCTCTGGGGACTGTCTATGGCTACACCTTC.

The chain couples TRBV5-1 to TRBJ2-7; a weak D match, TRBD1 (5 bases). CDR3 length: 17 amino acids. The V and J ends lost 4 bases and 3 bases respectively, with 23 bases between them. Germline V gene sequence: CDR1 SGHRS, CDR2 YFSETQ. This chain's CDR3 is CASSESAFSAGFYEQYF. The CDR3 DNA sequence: TGCGCCAGCAGCGAGAGCGCCTTCAGCGCAGGGTTCTACGAGCAGTACTTC.

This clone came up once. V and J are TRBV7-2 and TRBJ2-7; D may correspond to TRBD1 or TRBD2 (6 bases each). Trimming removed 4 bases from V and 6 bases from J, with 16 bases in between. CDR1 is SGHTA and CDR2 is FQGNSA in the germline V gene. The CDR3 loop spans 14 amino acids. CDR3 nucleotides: TGTGCCAGCAGCTCGAACGGAGGGGGTTCCGAGCAGTACTTC. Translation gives CASSSNGGGSEQYF.

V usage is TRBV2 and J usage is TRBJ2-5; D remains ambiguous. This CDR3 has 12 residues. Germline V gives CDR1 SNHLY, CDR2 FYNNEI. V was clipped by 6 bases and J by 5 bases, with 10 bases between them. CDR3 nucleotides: TGTGCCAGCAGAGTCACGGGTGAGACCCAGTACTTC. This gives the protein CASRVTGETQYF.

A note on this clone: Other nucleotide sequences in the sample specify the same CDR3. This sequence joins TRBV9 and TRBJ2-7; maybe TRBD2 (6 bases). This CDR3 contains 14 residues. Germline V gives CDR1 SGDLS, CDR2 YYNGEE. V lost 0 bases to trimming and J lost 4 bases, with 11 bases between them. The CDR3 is CASSVGGDSYEQYF. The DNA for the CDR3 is TGTGCCAGCAGCGTAGGCGGGGATTCTTACGAGCAGTACTTC.

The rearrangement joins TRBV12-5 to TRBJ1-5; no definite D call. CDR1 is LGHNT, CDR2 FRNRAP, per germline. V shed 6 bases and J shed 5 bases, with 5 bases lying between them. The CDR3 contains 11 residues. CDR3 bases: TGTGCTAGTGGAGTGGATCAGCCCCAGCATTTT. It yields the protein CASGVDQPQHF.

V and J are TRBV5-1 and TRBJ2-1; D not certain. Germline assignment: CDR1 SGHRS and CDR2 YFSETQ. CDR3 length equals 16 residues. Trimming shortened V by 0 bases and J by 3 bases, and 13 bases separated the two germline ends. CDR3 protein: CASSLAGQNLYNEQFF. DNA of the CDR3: TGCGCCAGCAGCTTGGCGGGCCAAAACCTCTACAATGAGCAGTTCTTC.

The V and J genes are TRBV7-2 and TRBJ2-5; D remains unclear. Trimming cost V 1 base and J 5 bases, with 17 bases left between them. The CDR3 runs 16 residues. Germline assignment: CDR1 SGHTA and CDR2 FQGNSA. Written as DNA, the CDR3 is TGTGCCAGCAGCTTAGTACGGGCAGGAAGCCGGGAGACCCAGTACTTC. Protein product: CASSLVRAGSRETQYF.

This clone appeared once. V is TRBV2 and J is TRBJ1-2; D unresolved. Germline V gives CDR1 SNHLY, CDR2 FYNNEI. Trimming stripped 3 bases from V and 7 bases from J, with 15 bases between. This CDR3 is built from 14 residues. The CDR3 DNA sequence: TGTGCCAGCAGTGACCCTGACGCCGGAGTTGGCTACACCTTC. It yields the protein CASSDPDAGVGYTF.

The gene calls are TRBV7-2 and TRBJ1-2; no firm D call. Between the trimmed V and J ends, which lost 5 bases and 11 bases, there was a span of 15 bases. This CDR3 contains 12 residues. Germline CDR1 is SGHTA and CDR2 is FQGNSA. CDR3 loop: CASSPRPFWYTF. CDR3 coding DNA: TGTGCCAGCAGCCCGCGGCCCTTCTGGTACACCTTC.

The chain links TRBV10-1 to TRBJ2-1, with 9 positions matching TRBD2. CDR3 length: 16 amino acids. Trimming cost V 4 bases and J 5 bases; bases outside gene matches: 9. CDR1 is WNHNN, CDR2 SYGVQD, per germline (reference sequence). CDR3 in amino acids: CASSVWGAGGNNEQFF. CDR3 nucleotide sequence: TGCGCCAGCAGTGTATGGGGAGCGGGAGGTAACAATGAGCAGTTCTTC.

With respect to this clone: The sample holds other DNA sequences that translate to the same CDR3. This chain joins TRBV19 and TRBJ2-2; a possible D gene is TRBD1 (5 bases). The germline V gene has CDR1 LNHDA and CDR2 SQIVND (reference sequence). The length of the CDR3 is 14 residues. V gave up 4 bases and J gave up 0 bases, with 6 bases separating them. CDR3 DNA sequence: TGTGCCAGTAGTACAGGGCCGAACACCGGGGAGCTGTTTTTT. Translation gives CASSTGPNTGELFF.

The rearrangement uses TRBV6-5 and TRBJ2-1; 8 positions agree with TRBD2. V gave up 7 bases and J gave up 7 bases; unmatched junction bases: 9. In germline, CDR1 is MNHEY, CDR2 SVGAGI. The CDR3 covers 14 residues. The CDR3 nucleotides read TGTGCCAGCACCCGCCGTCGGGAGGGTAATGAGCAGTTCTTC. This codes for CASTRRREGNEQFF.

The DNA of the CDR3 is TGTGCCACGAACCCCAGGGGCCGTAGTACCGGGGAGCTGTTTTTT. Translated, it gives CATNPRGRSTGELFF. The genes are TRBV28 and TRBJ2-2, with TRBD1 as a possible D gene (6 bases). The germline V gene has CDR1 MDHEN and CDR2 SYDVKM. The CDR3 is made up of 15 amino acids. V lost 10 bases and J lost 5, with 20 bases in between.

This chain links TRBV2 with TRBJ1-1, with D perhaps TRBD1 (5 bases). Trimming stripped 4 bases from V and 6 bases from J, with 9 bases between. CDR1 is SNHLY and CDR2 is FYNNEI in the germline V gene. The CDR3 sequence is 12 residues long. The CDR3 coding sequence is TGTGCCAGCAGTGGGCAGGGCGCTGAAGCTTTCTTT. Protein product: CASSGQGAEAFF.

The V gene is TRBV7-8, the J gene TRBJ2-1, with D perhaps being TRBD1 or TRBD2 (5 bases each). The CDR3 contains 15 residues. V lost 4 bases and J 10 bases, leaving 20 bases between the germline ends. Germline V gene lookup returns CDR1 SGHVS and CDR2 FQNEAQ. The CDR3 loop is CASSWGTPPQLEQFF. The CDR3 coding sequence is TGTGCCAGCAGCTGGGGGACCCCTCCCCAATTAGAGCAGTTCTTC.

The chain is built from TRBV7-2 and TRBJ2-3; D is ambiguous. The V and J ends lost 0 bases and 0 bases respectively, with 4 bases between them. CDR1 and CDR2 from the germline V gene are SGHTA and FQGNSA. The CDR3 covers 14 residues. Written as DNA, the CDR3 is TGTGCCAGCAGCTTAGCGGTTAGCACAGATACGCAGTATTTT. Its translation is CASSLAVSTDTQYF.

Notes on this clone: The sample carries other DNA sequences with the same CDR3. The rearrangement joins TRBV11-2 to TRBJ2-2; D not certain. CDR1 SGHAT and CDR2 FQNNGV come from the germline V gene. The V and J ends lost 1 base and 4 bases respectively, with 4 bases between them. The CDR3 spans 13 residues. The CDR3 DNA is TGTGCCAGCAGCTTAGTTGCCACCGGGGAGCTGTTTTTT. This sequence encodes CASSLVATGELFF.

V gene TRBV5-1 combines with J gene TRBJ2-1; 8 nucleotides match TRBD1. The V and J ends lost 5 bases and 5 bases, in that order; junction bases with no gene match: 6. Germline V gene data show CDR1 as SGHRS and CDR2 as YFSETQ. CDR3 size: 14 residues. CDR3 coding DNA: TGCGCCAGCAGGAAGGGACAGGCAGACAATGAGCAGTTCTTC. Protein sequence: CASRKGQADNEQFF. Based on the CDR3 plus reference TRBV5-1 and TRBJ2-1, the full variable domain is KAGVTQTPRYLIKTRGQQVTLSCSPISGHRSVSWYQQTPGQGLQFLFEYFSETQRNKGNFPGRFSGRQFSNSRSEMNVSTLELGDSALYLCASRKGQADNEQFFGPGTRLTVL.

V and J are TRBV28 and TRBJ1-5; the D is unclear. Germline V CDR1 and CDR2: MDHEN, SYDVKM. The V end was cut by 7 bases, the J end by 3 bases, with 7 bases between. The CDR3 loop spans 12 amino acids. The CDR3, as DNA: TGTGCCAGCACCCTACCCAATCAGCCCCAGCATTTT. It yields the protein CASTLPNQPQHF.

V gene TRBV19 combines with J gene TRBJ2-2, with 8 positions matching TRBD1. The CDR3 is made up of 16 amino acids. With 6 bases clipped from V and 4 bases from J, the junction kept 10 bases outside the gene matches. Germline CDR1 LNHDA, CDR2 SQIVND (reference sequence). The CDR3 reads CASSDHLTGVTGELFF. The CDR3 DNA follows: TGTGCCAGTAGCGACCATCTGACAGGGGTCACCGGGGAGCTGTTTTTT.